This paragraph covers one T cell receptor (beta chain) sequence. This entry comes from a study of T cell changes during pregnancy in multiple sclerosis. Assay: immunoSEQ multiplex PCR; the TCRdb copy retains only in-frame clones and omits some. This table holds about 30,000 clones, about nine tenths found once. CDR1 is GTSNPN and CDR2 is SVGIG in the germline V gene (reference sequence). V shed 3 bases and J shed 0 bases, with 15 bases lying between them. CDR3 length: 16 amino acids. This specimen was CD8+ T cells from peripheral blood mononuclear cells, taken in the second trimester of pregnancy. The chain combines TRBV30 with TRBJ1-3; D remains ambiguous. The clonotype originates from a female donor with multiple sclerosis, enrolled in a pregnancy study. The CDR3 spells CAWSTPREASGNTIYF. In DNA form, the CDR3 reads TGTGCCTGGAGCACCCCTAGGGAGGCCTCTGGAAACACCATATATTTT.